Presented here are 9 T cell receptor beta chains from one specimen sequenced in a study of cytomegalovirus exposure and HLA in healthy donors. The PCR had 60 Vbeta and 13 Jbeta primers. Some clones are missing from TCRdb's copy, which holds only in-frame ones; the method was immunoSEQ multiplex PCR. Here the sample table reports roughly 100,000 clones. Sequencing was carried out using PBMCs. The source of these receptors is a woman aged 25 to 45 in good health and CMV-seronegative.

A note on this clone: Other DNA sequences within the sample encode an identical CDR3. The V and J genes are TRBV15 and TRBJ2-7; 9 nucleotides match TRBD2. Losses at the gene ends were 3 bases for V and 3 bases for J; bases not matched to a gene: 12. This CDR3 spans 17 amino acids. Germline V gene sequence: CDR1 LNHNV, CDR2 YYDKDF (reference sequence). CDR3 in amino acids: CATSREGLAGTYYEQYF. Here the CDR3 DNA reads TGTGCCACCAGCAGGGAAGGGCTAGCGGGAACCTACTACGAGCAGTACTTC. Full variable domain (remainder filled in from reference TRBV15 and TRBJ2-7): DAMVIQNPRYQVTQFGKPVTLSCSQTLNHNVMYWYQQKSSQAPKLLFHYYDKDFNNEADTPDNFQSRRPNTSFCFLDIRSPGLGDTAMYLCATSREGLAGTYYEQYFGPGTRLTVT.

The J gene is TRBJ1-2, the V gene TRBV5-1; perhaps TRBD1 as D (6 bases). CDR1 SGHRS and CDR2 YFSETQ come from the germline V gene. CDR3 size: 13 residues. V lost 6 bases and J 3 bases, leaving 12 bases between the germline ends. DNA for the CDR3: TGCGCCAGCACCGTGACAGGCGACTATGGCTACACCTTC. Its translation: CASTVTGDYGYTF.

This CDR3 is CATTPTGQETQYF. The DNA of the CDR3 is TGTGCCACCACCCCGACAGGGCAAGAGACCCAGTACTTC. The chain has TRBV10-3 and TRBJ2-5, with TRBD1 matching 7 bases. CDR1 and CDR2 (germline): ENHRY, SYGVKD. This CDR3 region has 13 residues. The junction had 7 bases not matched to a gene; V was cut back by 10 bases and J by 2 bases.

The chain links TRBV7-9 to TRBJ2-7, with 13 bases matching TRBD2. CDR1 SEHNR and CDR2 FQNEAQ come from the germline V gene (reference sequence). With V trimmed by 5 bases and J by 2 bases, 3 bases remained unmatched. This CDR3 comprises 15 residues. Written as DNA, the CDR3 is TGTGCCAGCAGCCCGGGACTAGCGGGACCCTACGAGCAGTACTTC. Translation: CASSPGLAGPYEQYF.

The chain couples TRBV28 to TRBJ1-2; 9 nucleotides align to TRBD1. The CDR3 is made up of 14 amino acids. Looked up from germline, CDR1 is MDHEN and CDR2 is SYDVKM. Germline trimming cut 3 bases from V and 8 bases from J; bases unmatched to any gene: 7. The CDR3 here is CASSFGTGSRGYTF. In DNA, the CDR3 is TGTGCCAGCAGTTTCGGGACAGGGAGTAGGGGCTACACCTTC.

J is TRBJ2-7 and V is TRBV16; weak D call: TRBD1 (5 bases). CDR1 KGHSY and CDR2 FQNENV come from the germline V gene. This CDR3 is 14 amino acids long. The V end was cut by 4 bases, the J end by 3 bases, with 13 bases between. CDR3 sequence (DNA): TGTGCCAGCAGCCCCTGGGGCCAGGGCTACGAGCAGTACTTC. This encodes CASSPWGQGYEQYF.

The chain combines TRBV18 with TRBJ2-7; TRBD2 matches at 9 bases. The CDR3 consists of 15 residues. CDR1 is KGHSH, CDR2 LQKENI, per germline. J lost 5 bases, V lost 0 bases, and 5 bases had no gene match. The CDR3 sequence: CASSPPAGGPNEQYF. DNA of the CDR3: TGTGCCAGCTCACCACCGGCGGGAGGGCCGAACGAGCAGTACTTC.

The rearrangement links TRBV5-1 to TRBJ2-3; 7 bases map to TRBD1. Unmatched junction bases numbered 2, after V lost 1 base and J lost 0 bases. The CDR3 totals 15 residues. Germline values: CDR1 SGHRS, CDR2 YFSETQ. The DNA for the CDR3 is TGCGCCAGCAGCTTGACAGGGGACAGCACAGATACGCAGTATTTT. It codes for CASSLTGDSTDTQYF.

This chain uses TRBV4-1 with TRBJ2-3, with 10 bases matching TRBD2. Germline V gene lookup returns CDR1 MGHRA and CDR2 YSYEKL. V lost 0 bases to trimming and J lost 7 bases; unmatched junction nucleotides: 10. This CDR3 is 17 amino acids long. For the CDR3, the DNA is TGCGCCAGCAGCCAAGAATCGACTAGCGGGCAAAGGAATACGCAGTATTTT. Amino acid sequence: CASSQESTSGQRNTQYF.